This T cell receptor beta chain came from a study of blood T cells in healthy people across ages. This clonotype appeared a few times. Sample-barcoded 5' priming and a J-beta primer mix drove a second PCR of roughly 7 to 11 cycles. TCRdb reprocessed the 5' RACE reads with MiXCR, giving one entry per CDR3 protein. The sample lists 1 million or so distinct CDR3 sequences, almost 25% occurring once. Germline loops: CDR1 DFQATT, CDR2 SNEGSKA (reference sequence). This CDR3 region has 15 residues. In terms of origin and age, donors were healthy Caucasian individuals from Russia aged about 6 to 90. These data were also filed under a second study, of T cells of mothers and their children. That paper notes: According to the study, all extracted RNA entered cDNA synthesis at approximately 1.5 ug per 15 ul.

This receptor was obtained from a girl aged 2 to 10 in good health. The chain uses TRBV20-1 and TRBJ2-5, with 8 bases that match TRBD1. The J call could be wrong; TRBJ2-7 is a better fit for the DNA end. The sequenced sample was blood. In DNA form, the CDR3 reads TGCAGTGCAGACGGGACAGGAGCGAGCGACTACGAGCAGTACTTC. Translating it yields CSADGTGASDYEQYF.